The 31 T cell receptor beta chains below were found in one sample sequenced in a study of siplizumab effects on memory and regulatory T cells. Sequencing used immunoSEQ multiplex PCR; TCRdb keeps in-frame clones, though not all of them. This table has some 97,000 clones, about nine tenths appearing once. The source material was CD4+ T cells sorted from blood. These receptors were obtained from a human donor in good health.

This rearrangement joins TRBV28 to TRBJ1-2; TRBD1 might be the D (6 bases). V was shortened by 7 bases and J by 5 bases, with 17 bases between the two germline ends. This CDR3 spans 14 amino acids. In germline, CDR1 is MDHEN, CDR2 SYDVKM. Here the CDR3 DNA reads TGTGCCAGCAAGGGGTCAGGGGCAGGTTATGGCTACACCTTC. It encodes CASKGSGAGYGYTF.

This chain links TRBV9 with TRBJ2-5; D gene uncertain. CDR1 and CDR2 (germline): SGDLS, YYNGEE. Trimming stripped 2 bases from V and 1 base from J, with 12 bases between. The CDR3 loop spans 15 amino acids. DNA of the CDR3: TGTGCCAGCAGCGTCCAAGTAGCCCCCCAAGAGACCCAGTACTTC. Translation: CASSVQVAPQETQYF. Drawing the rest from reference TRBV9 and TRBJ2-5, the complete variable domain is DSGVTQTPKHLITATGQRVTLRCSPRSGDLSVYWYQQSLDQGLQFLIQYYNGEERAKGNILERFSAQQFPDLHSELNLSSLELGDSALYFCASSVQVAPQETQYFGPGTRLLVL.

The chain combines TRBV10-1 with TRBJ2-4; TRBD2 might be the D (5 bases). This CDR3 has 12 amino acids. Trimming pared 5 bases from V and 8 bases from J, leaving 10 bases between. CDR1 WNHNN and CDR2 SYGVQD come from the germline V gene (reference sequence). DNA for the CDR3: TGCGCCAGCAGTTCAATCGGGGACATTCAGTACTTC. Residues: CASSSIGDIQYF.

The chain links TRBV18 to TRBJ2-7, with D perhaps being TRBD1 or TRBD2 (5 bases each). Per the germline V gene, CDR1 is KGHSH and CDR2 is LQKENI. V dropped 6 bases and J dropped 6 bases, with 18 bases sitting between them. CDR3 length equals 14 residues. CDR3 bases: TGTGCCAGCTCCCCCGATGGATCGGGACGCGAGCAGTACTTC. Its translation: CASSPDGSGREQYF. Full variable domain (missing parts from reference TRBV18 and TRBJ2-7): NAGVMQNPRHLVRRRGQEARLRCSPMKGHSHVYWYRQLPEEGLKFMVYLQKENIIDESGMPKERFSAEFPKEGPSILRIQQVVRGDSAAYFCASSPDGSGREQYFGPGTRLTVT.

The CDR3 reads CASSHKTGNFANYGYTF. The DNA for the CDR3 is TGTGCCAGCAGCCATAAGACGGGCAACTTCGCTAACTATGGCTACACCTTC. The chain is built from TRBV4-2 and TRBJ1-2; the D is unclear. Germline CDR1 and CDR2: LGHNA and YNFKEQ. Trimming removed 3 bases at V and 0 bases at J, with 17 bases between. This CDR3 has 17 residues.

This clone was detected a few times. V usage is TRBV10-3 and J usage is TRBJ1-5; TRBD1 might be the D (5 bases). In germline, CDR1 is ENHRY, CDR2 SYGVKD. The CDR3 spans 13 residues. The V and J ends lost 4 bases and 9 bases respectively, with 13 bases between them. CDR3 loop: CAISGDGDLPQHF. The CDR3 DNA reads TGTGCCATCAGTGGGGACGGGGATTTGCCCCAGCATTTT.

The gene calls are TRBV28 and TRBJ1-4, with 7 bases fitting TRBD1. This CDR3 is built from 14 residues. Germline V gene data show CDR1 as MDHEN and CDR2 as SYDVKM. V shed 7 bases and J 8 bases; nucleotides not matched to a gene: 10. CDR3 protein: CASIPGQGGEKLFF. The CDR3 region has the DNA TGTGCCAGCATCCCGGGGCAGGGGGGAGAAAAACTGTTTTTT.

The rearrangement uses TRBV19 and TRBJ2-3, with 9 bases fitting TRBD1. The CDR3 is 15 residues long. CDR1 and CDR2 (germline): LNHDA, SQIVND (reference sequence). V gave up 5 bases and J gave up 2 bases; unmatched junction bases: 5. CDR3 sequence: CASSLRTGDTDTQYF. CDR3 DNA sequence: TGTGCCAGTAGTCTAAGGACAGGGGACACAGATACGCAGTATTTT.

The chain employs TRBV20-1 and TRBJ1-4; D unresolved. Germline values: CDR1 DFQATT, CDR2 SNEGSKA (reference sequence). This CDR3 is built from 11 residues. V was clipped by 0 bases and J by 7 bases, with 3 bases between them. CDR3: CSARDLEKLFF. DNA for the CDR3: TGCAGTGCTAGAGATCTTGAAAAACTGTTTTTT.

The chain recombines TRBV2 with TRBJ2-3, with TRBD1 matching over 9 bases. The J segment lost 4 bases and the V segment lost 10 bases, leaving 9 bases of the junction unmatched. The V gene's germline CDR1 is SNHLY and CDR2 FYNNEI. The CDR3 is 14 residues long. CDR3 DNA sequence: TGTGCCACCGCGGCGGACAGGGGACCAGATACGCAGTATTTT. This translates into CATAADRGPDTQYF.

The gene calls are TRBV5-1 and TRBJ2-5, with D possibly matching TRBD1 (5 bases). The CDR3 runs 13 residues. Between the trimmed V and J ends, which lost 4 bases and 2 bases, there was a span of 9 bases. The germline gives CDR1 SGHRS, CDR2 YFSETQ. This CDR3 reads CASSGAEQETQYF. The CDR3 DNA is TGCGCCAGCAGCGGGGCTGAGCAAGAGACCCAGTACTTC.

The CDR3 bases are TGTGCCAGCAGCCTTTCGCCCTTGACAGGGATAGCCAAAAACATTCAGTACTTC. It yields the protein CASSLSPLTGIAKNIQYF. The chain is built from TRBV7-3 and TRBJ2-4; 7 bases agree with TRBD1. The V gene end was trimmed by 5 bases and the J gene end by 0 bases; junction bases not matched to a gene: 13. The CDR3 contains 18 residues. CDR1 SGHTA and CDR2 FQGTGA come from the germline V gene.

The V call is TRBV2, the J call TRBJ2-7, with 13 bases identical to TRBD2. The CDR3 has 15 amino acids. The trim removed 6 bases at V and 2 bases at J, leaving 4 bases unmatched. Germline CDR1 is SNHLY and CDR2 is FYNNEI. DNA for the CDR3: TGTGCCAGCAGAGCCACTAGCGGGGGGGCCTACGAGCAGTACTTC. Translation: CASRATSGGAYEQYF.

V gene TRBV5-1 combines with J gene TRBJ1-1; 8 bases are a match to TRBD1. Germline lookup yields CDR1 SGHRS and CDR2 YFSETQ. V lost 4 bases and J lost 2; bases outside the gene matches: 7. The CDR3 totals 15 residues. DNA of the CDR3: TGCGCCAGCAGCATACCGACAGGGGTTAACACTGAAGCTTTCTTT. It codes for CASSIPTGVNTEAFF.

The chain employs TRBV6-1 and TRBJ2-5; no reliable D call. Between the trimmed V and J ends, which lost 0 bases and 5 bases, there was a span of 16 bases. CDR3 size: 16 residues. Germline CDR1 is MNHNS and CDR2 is SASEGT. The CDR3 DNA reads TGTGCCAGCAGTGAAGCAGGGTTCTCTATTCGGGAGACCCAGTACTTC. This gives the protein CASSEAGFSIRETQYF.

This clone was detected a few times. Different DNA sequences within this sample yield the same CDR3. This CDR3 reads CASSFGQVDGYTF. CDR3 DNA: TGCGCCAGCAGCTTCGGACAGGTCGATGGCTACACCTTC. The chain joins TRBV5-1 to TRBJ1-2, with 7 bases fitting TRBD1. Germline trimming cut 2 bases from V and 6 bases from J; bases unmatched to any gene: 4. The CDR3 totals 13 residues. The V gene's germline CDR1 is SGHRS and CDR2 YFSETQ.

The chain recombines TRBV12-5 with TRBJ2-2; the match to TRBD2 covers 7 bases. The germline gives CDR1 LGHNT, CDR2 FRNRAP. V trimming: 8 bases; J trimming: 1 base; junction bases outside the gene matches: 4. This CDR3 is 14 amino acids long. CDR3 DNA: TGTGCTAGTATAGGGGAGGGGAACACCGGGGAGCTGTTTTTT. Translating gives CASIGEGNTGELFF.

The V and J genes are TRBV18 and TRBJ1-2; the D is unclear. Germline V lookup: CDR1 KGHSH, CDR2 LQKENI. Trimming left V 2 bases short and J 3 bases short, with 10 bases between. This CDR3 region has 14 residues. The CDR3 nucleotides read TGTGCCAGCTCACCAATGCCGGGATACTATGGCTACACCTTC. Its protein product is CASSPMPGYYGYTF.

The chain couples TRBV21-1 to TRBJ1-4. TRBV21-1 is a listed pseudogene. This CDR3 contains 14 residues. CDR3 sequence (DNA): TGTGCCAGCAGCCACCGGCGGGGGAATGAAAAACTGTTTTTT. Amino acid sequence: CASSHRRGNEKLFF.

V gene TRBV7-8 combines with J gene TRBJ2-2; 7 bases match TRBD1. V lost 8 bases to trimming and J lost 4 bases; unmatched junction nucleotides: 4. The CDR3 is 13 residues long. In germline, CDR1 is SGHVS, CDR2 FQNEAQ. The CDR3 nucleotides read TGTGCCAGCGGTAACAGGGGCACCGGGGAGCTGTTTTTT. Encoded protein: CASGNRGTGELFF.

J is TRBJ2-7 and V is TRBV7-2; perhaps TRBD1 as D (5 bases). The ends were cut back, 6 bases at V and 3 bases at J, with 18 bases in the middle. Germline V gives CDR1 SGHTA, CDR2 FQGNSA. This CDR3 is built from 15 residues. CDR3 in amino acids: CASSTTSSGFYEQYF. CDR3 coding DNA: TGTGCCAGCAGTACGACCTCCTCAGGGTTCTACGAGCAGTACTTC.

This sequence joins TRBV4-1 and TRBJ1-2; D is perhaps TRBD1 (6 bases). CDR3 size: 13 residues. V gave up 4 bases and J gave up 4 bases, with 10 bases separating them. Germline V gives CDR1 MGHRA, CDR2 YSYEKL. The CDR3, as DNA: TGCGCCAGCAGCCCCGGACAGCTCTATGGCTACACCTTC. It translates to CASSPGQLYGYTF.

In its sample, this clone was seen once. The chain links TRBV18 to TRBJ1-2; a possible D gene is TRBD1 (5 bases). CDR3 length equals 15 residues. Germline V gives CDR1 KGHSH, CDR2 LQKENI. The V gene lost 3 bases and the J gene lost 3 bases, with 14 bases spanning the gap. CDR3 bases: TGTGCCAGCTCACCGGGCCAGGGAGATTACTATGGCTACACCTTC. This translates into CASSPGQGDYYGYTF.

The chain carries TRBV10-3 and TRBJ1-1; D is possibly TRBD1 (6 bases). The CDR3 is made up of 13 amino acids. Trimming took 4 bases from V and 6 from J, leaving 12 bases between them. The germline gives CDR1 ENHRY, CDR2 SYGVKD. CDR3 DNA: TGTGCCATCAGTGGGGAGGGGGACTCTGAAGCTTTCTTT. Amino acid sequence: CAISGEGDSEAFF.

The chain uses TRBV7-3 and TRBJ2-1; 13 bases are shared with TRBD2. Trimming cost V 2 bases and J 6 bases; bases outside gene matches: 4. Germline-derived CDR1 and CDR2 are SGHTA and FQGTGA. This CDR3 contains 16 residues. This chain's CDR3 is CASSLYGTSGANEQFF. The CDR3 nucleotides read TGTGCCAGCAGCTTATACGGGACTAGCGGGGCCAATGAGCAGTTCTTC. The full variable domain, completed using reference TRBV7-3 and TRBJ2-1, is GAGVSQTPSNKVTEKGKYVELRCDPISGHTALYWYRQSLGQGPEFLIYFQGTGAADDSGLPNDRFFAVRPEGSVSTLKIQRTERGDSAVYLCASSLYGTSGANEQFFGPGTRLTVL.

The rearrangement joins TRBV2 to TRBJ2-7; D is undetermined. Germline assignment: CDR1 SNHLY and CDR2 FYNNEI. The CDR3 spans 12 residues. Trimming left V 6 bases short and J 5 bases short, with 11 bases between. CDR3: CASSNEGDEQYF. DNA for the CDR3: TGTGCCAGCAGCAACGAAGGCGACGAGCAGTACTTC.

This rearrangement joins TRBV5-4 to TRBJ2-3, with 7 bases lining up with TRBD1. The CDR3 runs to 15 residues. CDR1 SGHNT and CDR2 YYREEE come from the germline V gene (reference sequence). V shed 2 bases, J shed 5 bases, and the junction held 8 bases outside the gene matches. The CDR3 sequence is CASSFTRGRGDTQYF. As DNA, the CDR3 is TGTGCCAGCAGCTTCACGAGGGGGCGAGGAGATACGCAGTATTTT.

This sequence joins TRBV9 and TRBJ1-2; 7 bases agree with TRBD1. V dropped 3 bases and J dropped 8; count of bases not matched to a gene: 13. Per germline, CDR1 SGDLS and CDR2 YYNGEE. The CDR3 length is 15 residues. CDR3 sequence (DNA): TGTGCCAGCAGCGCTAACAGGGGACCGGGGGGAGGCTACACCTTC. This sequence encodes CASSANRGPGGGYTF.

The V call is TRBV5-1, the J call TRBJ2-2; no firm D call. The CDR3 is 16 residues long. Germline V gene lookup returns CDR1 SGHRS and CDR2 YFSETQ. V lost 4 bases and J lost 0, with 13 bases in between. CDR3 DNA sequence: TGCGCCAGCAGCAGAAGGGTTACCACGAACACCGGGGAGCTGTTTTTT. Translating it yields CASSRRVTTNTGELFF.

The J gene is TRBJ2-3, the V gene TRBV19, with 13 positions matching TRBD2. The CDR3 extends over 18 amino acids. Germline V gene sequence: CDR1 LNHDA, CDR2 SQIVND (reference sequence). Unmatched junction bases numbered 9, after V lost 5 bases and J lost 1 base. The CDR3 sequence is CASSLRLAGGIRTDTQYF. The DNA for the CDR3 is TGTGCCAGTAGTTTGAGACTAGCGGGGGGTATTCGCACAGATACGCAGTATTTT. Variable domain in full (rest from reference TRBV19 and TRBJ2-3): DGGITQSPKYLFRKEGQNVTLSCEQNLNHDAMYWYRQDPGQGLRLIYYSQIVNDFQKGDIAEGYSVSREKKESFPLTVTSAQKNPTAFYLCASSLRLAGGIRTDTQYFGPGTRLTVL.

This chain connects TRBV5-8 to TRBJ2-1; 7 bases fit TRBD2. With 2 bases clipped from V and 3 bases from J, the junction kept 8 bases outside the gene matches. The germline V gene has CDR1 SGHTS and CDR2 YDEGEE. The CDR3 covers 16 residues. The CDR3 loop reads CASSFIRASGYNEQFF. CDR3 DNA sequence: TGTGCCAGCAGCTTCATCCGGGCTAGCGGCTACAATGAGCAGTTCTTC.